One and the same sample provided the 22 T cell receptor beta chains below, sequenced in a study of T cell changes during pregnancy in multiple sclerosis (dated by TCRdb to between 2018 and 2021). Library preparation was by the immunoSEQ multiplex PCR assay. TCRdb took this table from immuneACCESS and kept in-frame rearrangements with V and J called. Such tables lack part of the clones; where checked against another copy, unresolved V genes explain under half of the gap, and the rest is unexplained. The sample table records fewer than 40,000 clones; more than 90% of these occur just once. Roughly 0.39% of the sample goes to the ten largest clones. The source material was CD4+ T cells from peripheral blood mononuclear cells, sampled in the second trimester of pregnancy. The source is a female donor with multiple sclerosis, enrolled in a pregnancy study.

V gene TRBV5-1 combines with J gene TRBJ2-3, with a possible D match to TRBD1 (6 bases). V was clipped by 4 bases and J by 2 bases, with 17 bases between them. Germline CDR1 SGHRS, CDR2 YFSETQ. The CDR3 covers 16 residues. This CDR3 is CASSDEPDRYTDTQYF. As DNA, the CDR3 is TGCGCCAGCAGCGACGAACCGGACAGATACACAGATACGCAGTATTTT.

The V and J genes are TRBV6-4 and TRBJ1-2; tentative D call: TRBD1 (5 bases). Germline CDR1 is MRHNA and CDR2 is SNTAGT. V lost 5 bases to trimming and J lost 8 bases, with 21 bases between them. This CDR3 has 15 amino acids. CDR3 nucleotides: TGTGCCAGCAGTCCCGGGGCGGGATTCCCCCGAGGCTACACCTTC. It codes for CASSPGAGFPRGYTF.

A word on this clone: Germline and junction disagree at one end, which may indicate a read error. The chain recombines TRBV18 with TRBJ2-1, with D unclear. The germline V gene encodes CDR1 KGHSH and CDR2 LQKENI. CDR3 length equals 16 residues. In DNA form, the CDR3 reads TGTGTCAGCTCACTCCTAGGTAGCCCATCCGACAATGAGCAGTTCTTC. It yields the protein CVSSLLGSPSDNEQFF.

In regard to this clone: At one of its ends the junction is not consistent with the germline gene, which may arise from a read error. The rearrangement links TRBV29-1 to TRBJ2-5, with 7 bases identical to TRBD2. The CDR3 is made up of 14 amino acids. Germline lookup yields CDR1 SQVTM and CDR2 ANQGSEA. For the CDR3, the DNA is TGCAGCGTTGGGGGGGGTATAACGCAAGGGACCCAGTACTTC. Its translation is CSVGGGITQGTQYF.

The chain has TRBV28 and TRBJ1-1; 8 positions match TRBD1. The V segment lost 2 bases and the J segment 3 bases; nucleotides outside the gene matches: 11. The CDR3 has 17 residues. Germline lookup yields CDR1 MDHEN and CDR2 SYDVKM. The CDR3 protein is CASSLLQGAGAYTEAFF. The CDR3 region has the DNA TGTGCCAGCAGTTTACTCCAGGGGGCGGGGGCATACACTGAAGCTTTCTTT.

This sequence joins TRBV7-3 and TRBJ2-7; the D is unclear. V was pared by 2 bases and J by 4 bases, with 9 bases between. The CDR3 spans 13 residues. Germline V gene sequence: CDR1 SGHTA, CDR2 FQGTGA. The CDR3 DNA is TGTGCCAGCAGCTTATTATCGAGATACGAGCAGTACTTC. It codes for CASSLLSRYEQYF. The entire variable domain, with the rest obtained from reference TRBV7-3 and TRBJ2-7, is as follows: GAGVSQTPSNKVTEKGKYVELRCDPISGHTALYWYRQSLGQGPEFLIYFQGTGAADDSGLPNDRFFAVRPEGSVSTLKIQRTERGDSAVYLCASSLLSRYEQYFGPGTRLTVT.

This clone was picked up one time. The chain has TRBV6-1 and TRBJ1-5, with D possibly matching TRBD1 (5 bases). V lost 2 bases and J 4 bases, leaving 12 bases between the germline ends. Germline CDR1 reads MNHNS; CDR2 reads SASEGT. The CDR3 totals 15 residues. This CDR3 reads CASSEFRQLNQPQHF. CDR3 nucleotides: TGTGCCAGCAGTGAATTCAGACAGCTAAATCAGCCCCAGCATTTT.

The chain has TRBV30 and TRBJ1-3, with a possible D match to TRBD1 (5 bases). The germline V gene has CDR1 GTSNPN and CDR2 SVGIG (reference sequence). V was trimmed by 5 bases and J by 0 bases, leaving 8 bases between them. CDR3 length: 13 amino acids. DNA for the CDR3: TGTGCCTGGGACAGAGACTCTGGAAACACCATATATTTT. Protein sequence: CAWDRDSGNTIYF. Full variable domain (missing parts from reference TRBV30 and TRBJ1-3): SQTIHQWPATLVQPVGSPLSLECTVEGTSNPNLYWYRQAAGRGLQLLFYSVGIGQISSEVPQNLSASRPQDRQFILSSKKLLLSDSGFYLCAWDRDSGNTIYFGEGSWLTVV.

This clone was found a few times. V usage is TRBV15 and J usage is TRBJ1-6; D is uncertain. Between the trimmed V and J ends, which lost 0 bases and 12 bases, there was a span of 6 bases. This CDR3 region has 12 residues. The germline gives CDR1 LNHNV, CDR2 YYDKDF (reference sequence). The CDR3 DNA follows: TGTGCCACCAGCAGAGATTACGGACCCCTCCACTTT. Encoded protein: CATSRDYGPLHF.

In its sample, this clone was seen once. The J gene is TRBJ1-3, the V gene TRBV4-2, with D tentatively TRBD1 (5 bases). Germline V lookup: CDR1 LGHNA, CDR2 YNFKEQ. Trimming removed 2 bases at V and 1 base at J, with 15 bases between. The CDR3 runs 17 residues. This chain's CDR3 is CASSQNLRGLSGNTIYF. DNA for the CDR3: TGTGCCAGCAGCCAAAACTTGCGGGGACTTTCTGGAAACACCATATATTTT.

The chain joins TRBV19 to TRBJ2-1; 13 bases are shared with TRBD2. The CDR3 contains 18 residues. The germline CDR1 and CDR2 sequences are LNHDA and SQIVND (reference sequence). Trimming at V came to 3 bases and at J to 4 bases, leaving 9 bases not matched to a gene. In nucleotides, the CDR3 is TGTGCCAGTAGTATCGAACCCAGGACTAGCGGGGGATACAATGAGCAGTTCTTC. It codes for CASSIEPRTSGGYNEQFF.

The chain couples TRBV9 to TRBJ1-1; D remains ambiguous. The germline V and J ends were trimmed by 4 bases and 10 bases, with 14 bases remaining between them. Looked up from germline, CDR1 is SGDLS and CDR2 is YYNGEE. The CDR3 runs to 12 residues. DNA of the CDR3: TGTGCCAGCAGCCAGGATAACACGGCAGCTTTCTTT. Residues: CASSQDNTAAFF.

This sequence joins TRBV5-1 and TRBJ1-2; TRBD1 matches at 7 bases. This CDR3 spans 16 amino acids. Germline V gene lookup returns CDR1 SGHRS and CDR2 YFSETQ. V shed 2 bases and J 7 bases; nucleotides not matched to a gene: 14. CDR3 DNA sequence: TGCGCCAGCAGCTTATCGGGACAGCCAGGGGATGGTGGCTACACCTTC. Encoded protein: CASSLSGQPGDGGYTF. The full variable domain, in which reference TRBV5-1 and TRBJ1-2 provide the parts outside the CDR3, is KAGVTQTPRYLIKTRGQQVTLSCSPISGHRSVSWYQQTPGQGLQFLFEYFSETQRNKGNFPGRFSGRQFSNSRSEMNVSTLELGDSALYLCASSLSGQPGDGGYTFGSGTRLTVV.

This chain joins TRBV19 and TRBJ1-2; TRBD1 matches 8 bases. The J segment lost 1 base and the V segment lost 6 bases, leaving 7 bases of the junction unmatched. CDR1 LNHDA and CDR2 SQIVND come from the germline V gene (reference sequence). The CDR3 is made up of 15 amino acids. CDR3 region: CASRLGQALNYGYTF. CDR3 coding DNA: TGTGCCAGTAGATTGGGACAGGCACTTAACTATGGCTACACCTTC.

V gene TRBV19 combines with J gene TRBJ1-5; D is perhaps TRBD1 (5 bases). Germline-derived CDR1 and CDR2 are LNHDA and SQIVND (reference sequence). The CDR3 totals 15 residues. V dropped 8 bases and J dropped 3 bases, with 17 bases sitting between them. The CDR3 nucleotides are TGTGCCAGTTCCGACCAGGGATACGACAATCAGCCCCAGCATTTT. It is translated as CASSDQGYDNQPQHF.

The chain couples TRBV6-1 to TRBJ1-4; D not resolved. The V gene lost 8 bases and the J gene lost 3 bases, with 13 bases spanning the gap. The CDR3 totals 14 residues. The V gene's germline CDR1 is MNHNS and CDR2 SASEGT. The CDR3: CASLKRRSNEKLFF. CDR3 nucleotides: TGTGCCAGCCTTAAGAGGAGATCTAATGAAAAACTGTTTTTT.

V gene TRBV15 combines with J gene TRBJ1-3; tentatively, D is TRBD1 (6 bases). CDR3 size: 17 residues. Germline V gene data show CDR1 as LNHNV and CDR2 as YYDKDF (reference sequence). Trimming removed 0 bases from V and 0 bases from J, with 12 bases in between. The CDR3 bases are TGTGCCACCAGCAGAGACCCCACAGGGATCTCTGGAAACACCATATATTTT. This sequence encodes CATSRDPTGISGNTIYF.

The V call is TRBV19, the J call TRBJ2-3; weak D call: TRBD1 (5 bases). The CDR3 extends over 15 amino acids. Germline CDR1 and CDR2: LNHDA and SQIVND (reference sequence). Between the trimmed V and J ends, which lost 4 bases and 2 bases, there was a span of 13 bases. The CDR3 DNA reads TGTGCCAGTAGTAAGGCCAGGGTAGACACAGATACGCAGTATTTT. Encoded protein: CASSKARVDTDTQYF.

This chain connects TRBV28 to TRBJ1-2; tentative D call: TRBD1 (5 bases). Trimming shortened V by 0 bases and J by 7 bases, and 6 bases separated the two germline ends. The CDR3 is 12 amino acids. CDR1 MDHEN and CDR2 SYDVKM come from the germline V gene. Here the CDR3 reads CASSLWGGGYTF. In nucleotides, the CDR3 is TGTGCCAGCAGTTTATGGGGGGGTGGCTACACCTTC.

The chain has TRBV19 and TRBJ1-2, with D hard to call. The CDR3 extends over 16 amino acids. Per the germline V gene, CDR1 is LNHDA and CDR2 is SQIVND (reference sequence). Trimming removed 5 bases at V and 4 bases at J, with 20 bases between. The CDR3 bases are TGTGCCAGTAGTCCCGGCGGCTCCACGAGCAGCTATGGCTACACCTTC. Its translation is CASSPGGSTSSYGYTF.

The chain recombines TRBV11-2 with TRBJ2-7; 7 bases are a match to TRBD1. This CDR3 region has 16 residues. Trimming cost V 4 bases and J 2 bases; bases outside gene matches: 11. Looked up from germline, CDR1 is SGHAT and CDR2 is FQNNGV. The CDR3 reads CASSSLRDSTTYEQYF. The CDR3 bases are TGTGCCAGCAGCTCGCTCCGGGACAGTACTACCTACGAGCAGTACTTC. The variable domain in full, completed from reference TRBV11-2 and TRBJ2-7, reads EAGVAQSPRYKIIEKRQSVAFWCNPISGHATLYWYQQILGQGPKLLIQFQNNGVVDDSQLPKDRFSAERLKGVDSTLKIQPAKLEDSAVYLCASSSLRDSTTYEQYFGPGTRLTVT.

CDR3 nucleotide sequence: TGTGCCAGCAGCTTAGATTACTCGGGGGGCGAAAAACTGTTTTTT. Amino acid sequence: CASSLDYSGGEKLFF. The rearrangement uses TRBV11-2 and TRBJ1-4; perhaps TRBD1 as D (6 bases). The germline CDR1 and CDR2 sequences are SGHAT and FQNNGV. This CDR3 comprises 15 residues. Trimming left V 0 bases short and J 8 bases short, with 13 bases between.